This T cell receptor (beta chain) came from a study of T cells in Graves' hyperthyroidism and ophthalmopathy. Findings and limits, study-wide: Ophthalmopathy was predicted by the model a median of 6.5 months ahead of onset. A 13 V-J model separated ophthalmopathy from stable hyperthyroidism.

Clinical symptoms, serum thyroxine, TRAb, thyroid ultrasound and orbital computed tomography informed diagnoses. The table lists this clonotype with many counts. Its cognate antigen is unknown. What was amplified from RNA transcripts were TCR beta CDR3 regions. A set of HTBI primers served as the primers for a first-round RT-PCR of the TCR CDR3. TCRdb re-called the multiplex PCR reads with MiXCR, one entry per CDR3 protein. Here the sample spans about 400,000 distinct CDR3 sequences, over 11% being singletons. Per the germline V gene, CDR1 is SGHRS and CDR2 is YFSETQ. Trimming removed 3 bases from V and 4 bases from J, with 8 bases in between. This CDR3 contains 12 residues.

The chain uses TRBV5-1 and TRBJ2-7; no firm D call. This clonotype was sampled from a man in his forties or fifties with Graves' ophthalmopathy. The sequencing sample was made of blood. CDR3 in amino acids: CASSSTDYEQYF. Written as DNA, the CDR3 is TGCGCCAGCAGCTCTACAGATTACGAGCAGTACTTC.